This T cell receptor beta chain was found in a study of T-cell memory formation after mild COVID-19. V lost 5 bases to trimming and J lost 0 bases; unmatched junction nucleotides: 7. The CDR3 has 15 residues. The germline CDR1 and CDR2 sequences are DFQATT and SNEGSKA (reference sequence). TCRdb re-analysed the 5' RACE reads in MiXCR, keeping a single row per CDR3 protein. The table records around 340,000 distinct CDR3 sequences, around 21% of them present only once. Specimen: PBMCs or a T cell subset sorted from them (not recorded which). The chain employs TRBV20-1 and TRBJ1-5; 7 bases map to TRBD1. This TCR was recovered from an adult woman who had mild COVID-19 (a few samples of this study predate the infection). Cell type and time point are not known. CDR3 sequence (DNA): TGCAGTGCTTCAAGGACAGGTAATAGCAATCAGCCCCAGCATTTT. It encodes CSASRTGNSNQPQHF.